A selection of T cell receptor beta chains follows, all from one sample in a study of shared clonotypes between healthy human individuals. Profiled with immunoSEQ multiplex PCR; TCRdb holds only in-frame clones, not every one. The data contain millions of clones, approximately 95% of them singletons. Sequencing used naive CD4+ T cells sorted from blood. The receptor set was obtained from a man younger than 35 in good health. CDR3s include the opening cysteine and the closing phenylalanine or tryptophan. The D gene is left open where the match is weak. Clone size is not always given. Where it is, it says once, few, many or a class for expanded clones.

d_gene: NA; abundance: NA; j_gene: TRBJ2-7; v_gene: TRBV5-6; CDR3aa: CASHPGWGRAYEQYF; CDR3nt: TGTGCCAGCCACCCCGGGTGGGGGAGAGCCTACGAGCAGTACTTC
d_gene: TRBD1; abundance: NA; j_gene: TRBJ1-1; v_gene: TRBV7-2; CDR3aa: CASSFDRGNTEAFF; CDR3nt: TGTGCCAGCAGCTTCGACAGGGGTAACACTGAAGCTTTCTTT
d_gene: NA; abundance: NA; j_gene: TRBJ1-5; v_gene: TRBV7-6; CDR3aa: CASSPDSYGQPQHF; CDR3nt: TGTGCCAGCAGCCCCGACAGTTATGGTCAGCCCCAGCATTTT
d_gene: NA; abundance: NA; j_gene: TRBJ1-2; v_gene: TRBV5-5; CDR3aa: CASSLGSGAYYGYTF; CDR3nt: TGTGCCAGCAGCTTGGGTTCAGGGGCCTACTATGGCTACACCTTC
d_gene: NA; abundance: NA; j_gene: TRBJ1-5; v_gene: TRBV30; CDR3aa: CAWSGKTNQPQHF; CDR3nt: TGTGCCTGGAGTGGAAAAACAAATCAGCCCCAGCATTTT
d_gene: NA; abundance: NA; j_gene: TRBJ2-3; v_gene: TRBV6-1; CDR3aa: CASTATDTQYF; CDR3nt: TGTGCCAGCACTGCAACAGATACGCAGTATTTT
d_gene: NA; abundance: NA; j_gene: TRBJ1-2; v_gene: TRBV5-6; CDR3aa: CASSLSGTEVF; CDR3nt: TGTGCCAGCAGCTTGTCCGGGACGGAGGTCTTC
d_gene: TRBD2; abundance: NA; j_gene: TRBJ2-3; v_gene: TRBV7-2; CDR3aa: CASSPFGGGATDTQYF; CDR3nt: TGTGCCAGCAGCCCCTTTGGCGGGGGGGCGACAGATACGCAGTATTTT
d_gene: NA; abundance: NA; j_gene: TRBJ2-7; v_gene: TRBV5-6; CDR3aa: CASSTGSSYEQYF; CDR3nt: TGTGCCAGCAGCACCGGGAGCTCCTACGAGCAGTACTTC
d_gene: TRBD1; abundance: NA; j_gene: TRBJ1-1; v_gene: TRBV28; CDR3aa: CASSFGRQGEAFF; CDR3nt: TGTGCCAGCAGTTTCGGGAGACAGGGTGAAGCTTTCTTT
d_gene: NA; abundance: NA; j_gene: TRBJ1-2; v_gene: TRBV6-1; CDR3aa: CASSEALGPGNYGYTF; CDR3nt: TGTGCCAGCAGTGAAGCGCTCGGACCAGGGAACTATGGCTACACCTTC
d_gene: NA; abundance: NA; j_gene: TRBJ1-6; v_gene: TRBV27; CDR3aa: CASTRGTGNSPLHF; CDR3nt: TGTGCCAGCACCCGGGGCACGGGAAATTCACCCCTCCACTTT
d_gene: TRBD2; abundance: NA; j_gene: TRBJ2-7; v_gene: TRBV11-2; CDR3aa: CASGLAGGSYEQYF; CDR3nt: TGTGCCAGCGGACTAGCGGGAGGCTCCTACGAGCAGTACTTC
d_gene: NA; abundance: few; j_gene: TRBJ2-7; v_gene: TRBV6-5; CDR3aa: CAASRGRDEQYF; CDR3nt: TGTGCCGCGTCTCGAGGACGGGACGAGCAGTACTTC
d_gene: NA; abundance: NA; j_gene: TRBJ1-2; v_gene: TRBV2; CDR3aa: CASSEALGYGYTF; CDR3nt: TGTGCCAGCAGTGAAGCGCTCGGCTATGGCTACACCTTC
d_gene: NA; abundance: NA; j_gene: TRBJ2-2; v_gene: TRBV12-5; CDR3aa: CASARRDVLFF; CDR3nt: TGTGCTAGTGCCCGACGGGATGTGCTGTTTTTT
d_gene: TRBD2; abundance: NA; j_gene: TRBJ2-7; v_gene: TRBV9; CDR3aa: CASGRDYEQYF; CDR3nt: TGTGCCAGCGGGAGGGACTACGAGCAGTACTTC
d_gene: NA; abundance: NA; j_gene: TRBJ2-5; v_gene: TRBV5-1; CDR3aa: CASSYRLGRETQYF; CDR3nt: TGCGCCAGCAGCTACCGACTGGGTAGAGAGACCCAGTACTTC
d_gene: NA; abundance: NA; j_gene: TRBJ2-5; v_gene: TRBV5-1; CDR3aa: CASSLTTGLQETQYF; CDR3nt: TGCGCCAGCAGCTTGACCACAGGACTACAAGAGACCCAGTACTTC
d_gene: NA; abundance: NA; j_gene: TRBJ1-1; v_gene: TRBV7-9; CDR3aa: CASSFRGRTEAFF; CDR3nt: TGTGCCAGCAGCTTCCGGGGAAGAACTGAAGCTTTCTTT
d_gene: TRBD1; abundance: NA; j_gene: TRBJ2-3; v_gene: TRBV5-6; CDR3aa: CASRPGQPQRATQYF; CDR3nt: TGTGCCAGCAGGCCGGGACAGCCCCAGAGGGCTACGCAGTATTTT
d_gene: NA; abundance: NA; j_gene: TRBJ2-6; v_gene: TRBV5-1; CDR3aa: CASSIDQGGTASGANVLTF; CDR3nt: TGCGCCAGCAGCATCGACCAGGGGGGTACAGCTTCTGGGGCCAACGTCCTGACTTTC
d_gene: TRBD1; abundance: NA; j_gene: TRBJ1-2; v_gene: TRBV5-4; CDR3aa: CASSLAPDRVYGYTF; CDR3nt: TGTGCCAGCAGCTTGGCCCCAGACAGGGTCTATGGCTACACCTTC
d_gene: NA; abundance: NA; j_gene: TRBJ2-1; v_gene: TRBV5-1; CDR3aa: CASSSVSYNEQFF; CDR3nt: TGCGCCAGCAGCTCGGTATCCTACAATGAGCAGTTCTTC
d_gene: NA; abundance: NA; j_gene: TRBJ2-1; v_gene: TRBV5-1; CDR3aa: CASSPTLSSYNEQFF; CDR3nt: TGCGCCAGCAGCCCAACTTTAAGCTCCTACAATGAGCAGTTCTTC
d_gene: TRBD1; abundance: NA; j_gene: TRBJ1-1; v_gene: TRBV19; CDR3aa: CASTRDRVGTEAFF; CDR3nt: TGTGCCAGTACCCGGGACAGGGTCGGCACTGAAGCTTTCTTT
d_gene: TRBD2; abundance: NA; j_gene: TRBJ2-2; v_gene: TRBV11-2; CDR3aa: CASSFLSGGPSGELFF; CDR3nt: TGTGCCAGCAGCTTCCTTAGCGGGGGGCCGTCCGGGGAGCTGTTTTTT
d_gene: TRBD2; abundance: NA; j_gene: TRBJ2-1; v_gene: TRBV10-2; CDR3aa: CASSGGTSGSFPYNEQFF; CDR3nt: TGCGCCAGCAGTGGCGGGACTAGCGGGAGTTTCCCCTACAATGAGCAGTTCTTC
d_gene: NA; abundance: NA; j_gene: TRBJ2-6; v_gene: TRBV5-1; CDR3aa: CASSTEPSSGANVLTF; CDR3nt: TGCGCCAGCAGCACAGAGCCCAGCTCTGGGGCCAACGTCCTGACTTTC
d_gene: NA; abundance: NA; j_gene: TRBJ2-2; v_gene: TRBV5-1; CDR3aa: CASSLFAGELFF; CDR3nt: TGCGCCAGCAGCTTATTCGCCGGGGAGCTGTTTTTT
d_gene: NA; abundance: NA; j_gene: TRBJ1-5; v_gene: TRBV18; CDR3aa: CASSPVGSNQPQHF; CDR3nt: TGTGCCAGCTCACCCGTCGGTAGCAATCAGCCCCAGCATTTT
d_gene: TRBD1; abundance: many; j_gene: TRBJ1-1; v_gene: TRBV6-6; CDR3aa: CASSPQDRGNPEAFF; CDR3nt: TGTGCCAGCAGCCCCCAGGACAGGGGAAACCCTGAAGCTTTCTTT
d_gene: NA; abundance: NA; j_gene: TRBJ2-3; v_gene: TRBV27; CDR3aa: CASKLQGPDTQYF; CDR3nt: TGTGCCAGCAAGCTACAGGGCCCAGATACGCAGTATTTT
d_gene: TRBD2; abundance: once; j_gene: TRBJ2-1; v_gene: TRBV19; CDR3aa: CASSTPGLAGTNNEQFF; CDR3nt: TGTGCCAGTAGTACCCCCGGACTAGCGGGGACCAACAATGAGCAGTTCTTC
d_gene: TRBD1; abundance: NA; j_gene: TRBJ2-5; v_gene: TRBV5-1; CDR3aa: CASSTLGTAEETQYF; CDR3nt: TGCGCCAGCAGCACTCTCGGGACAGCCGAAGAGACCCAGTACTTC
d_gene: NA; abundance: NA; j_gene: TRBJ1-1; v_gene: TRBV5-4; CDR3aa: CASSPGGRRSTEAFF; CDR3nt: TGTGCCAGCAGCCCCGGGGGCAGGAGGAGCACTGAAGCTTTCTTT
d_gene: NA; abundance: NA; j_gene: TRBJ1-2; v_gene: TRBV6-1; CDR3aa: CASSASTRQANYGYTF; CDR3nt: TGTGCCAGCAGTGCGTCTACTCGACAGGCTAACTATGGCTACACCTTC
d_gene: TRBD2; abundance: NA; j_gene: TRBJ2-2; v_gene: TRBV27; CDR3aa: CASSLSASGMRGELFF; CDR3nt: TGTGCCAGCAGTTTATCTGCTAGCGGGATGCGCGGGGAGCTGTTTTTT
d_gene: TRBD1; abundance: NA; j_gene: TRBJ2-1; v_gene: TRBV2; CDR3aa: CASSSGTGSYNEQFF; CDR3nt: TGTGCCAGCAGTTCCGGGACAGGGTCATACAATGAGCAGTTCTTC
d_gene: NA; abundance: NA; j_gene: TRBJ2-5; v_gene: TRBV15; CDR3aa: CATSRGPGETQYF; CDR3nt: TGTGCCACCAGCAGAGGACCCGGAGAGACCCAGTACTTC
d_gene: TRBD1; abundance: NA; j_gene: TRBJ2-2; v_gene: TRBV5-1; CDR3aa: CASSPMGQGGNTGELFF; CDR3nt: TGCGCCAGCAGCCCTATGGGACAGGGTGGGAACACCGGGGAGCTGTTTTTT
d_gene: NA; abundance: NA; j_gene: TRBJ2-1; v_gene: TRBV2; CDR3aa: CASLRDFPVNEQFF; CDR3nt: TGTGCCAGCCTCAGGGATTTCCCTGTGAATGAGCAGTTCTTC
d_gene: NA; abundance: NA; j_gene: TRBJ2-1; v_gene: TRBV4-1; CDR3aa: CASSPARGRSYNEQFF; CDR3nt: TGCGCCAGCAGCCCTGCGCGGGGACGCTCCTACAATGAGCAGTTCTTC
d_gene: NA; abundance: NA; j_gene: TRBJ1-5; v_gene: TRBV7-2; CDR3aa: CASSLEGGVTNQPQHF; CDR3nt: TGTGCCAGCAGCTTAGAGGGTGGGGTCACGAATCAGCCCCAGCATTTT
d_gene: NA; abundance: once; j_gene: TRBJ2-7; v_gene: TRBV11-2; CDR3aa: CASSLGLAATYEQYF; CDR3nt: TGTGCCAGCAGCTTAGGCCTCGCGGCGACCTACGAGCAGTACTTC
d_gene: NA; abundance: NA; j_gene: TRBJ2-7; v_gene: TRBV7-2; CDR3aa: CASSQRNSYEQYF; CDR3nt: TGTGCCAGCAGCCAGCGGAATTCCTACGAGCAGTACTTC
d_gene: NA; abundance: NA; j_gene: TRBJ1-1; v_gene: TRBV30; CDR3aa: CAWNGGSEAFF; CDR3nt: TGTGCCTGGAATGGGGGTAGTGAAGCTTTCTTT
d_gene: TRBD2; abundance: NA; j_gene: TRBJ2-1; v_gene: TRBV5-6; CDR3aa: CASSPLGPGGHEQFF; CDR3nt: TGTGCCAGCAGCCCGCTCGGTCCGGGAGGGCATGAGCAGTTCTTC
d_gene: TRBD2; abundance: NA; j_gene: TRBJ2-5; v_gene: TRBV4-2; CDR3aa: CASSQDPGGLGQETQYF; CDR3nt: TGTGCCAGCAGCCAAGACCCGGGGGGGCTGGGTCAAGAGACCCAGTACTTC
d_gene: NA; abundance: NA; j_gene: TRBJ1-2; v_gene: TRBV10-3; CDR3aa: CASQEGGGYGYTF; CDR3nt: TGTGCCAGCCAGGAAGGGGGAGGCTATGGCTACACCTTC
d_gene: NA; abundance: once; j_gene: TRBJ1-4; v_gene: TRBV2; CDR3aa: CASNVVATNEKLFF; CDR3nt: TGTGCCAGCAACGTTGTTGCAACTAATGAAAAACTGTTTTTT